A selection of T cell receptor beta chains follows, all from one sample in a study of Ad26.COV2.S vaccination and SARS-CoV-2 variants. Assay used: immunoSEQ multiplex PCR; TCRdb lists only in-frame clones, some missing. Here the sample spans 400,000 to 450,000 clones, about 90% being singletons. Sequenced material: peripheral blood, taken in a trial of Ad26.COV2.S vaccine versus placebo. The receptors derive from a person aged 18-60 years who received the Ad26.COV2.S COVID-19 vaccine or a placebo. CDR3s include the opening cysteine and the closing phenylalanine or tryptophan. The order of the fields is J gene, clone size, D gene, V gene, CDR3 DNA, CDR3 protein. D genes are given only for firm matches. Clone size appears in some rows only: once, few, many, or a class for an expanded clone.

J gene: TRBJ2-7; clone size: NA; D gene: NA; V gene: TRBV12-3/TRBV12-4; CDR3 DNA: TGTGCCAGCAGTCACAGCTACGAGCAGTACTTC; CDR3 protein: CASSHSYEQYF
J gene: TRBJ2-1; clone size: once; D gene: NA; V gene: TRBV5-6; CDR3 DNA: TGTGCCAGCAGCTACGAGAATGAGCAGTTCTTC; CDR3 protein: CASSYENEQFF
J gene: TRBJ2-1; clone size: NA; D gene: NA; V gene: TRBV24-1; CDR3 DNA: TGTGCCACCAGTGGTATACCGGGCCCGGACGACAATGAGCAGTTCTTC; CDR3 protein: CATSGIPGPDDNEQFF
J gene: TRBJ2-1; clone size: NA; D gene: TRBD2; V gene: TRBV5-6; CDR3 DNA: TGTGCCAGCAGCCCGGGACTAGCGGGAGGGCCATACAATGAGCAGTTCTTC; CDR3 protein: CASSPGLAGGPYNEQFF
J gene: TRBJ2-7; clone size: NA; D gene: NA; V gene: TRBV28; CDR3 DNA: TGTGCCAGCAGCGGTACAGTAATCCAGGCCTACGAGCAGTACTTC; CDR3 protein: CASSGTVIQAYEQYF
J gene: TRBJ1-1; clone size: NA; D gene: NA; V gene: TRBV29-1; CDR3 DNA: TGCAGCGTCATCGACCCGCCGGGGAACACTGAAGCTTTCTTT; CDR3 protein: CSVIDPPGNTEAFF
J gene: TRBJ2-1; clone size: NA; D gene: TRBD1; V gene: TRBV7-9; CDR3 DNA: TGTGCCGGGACCCAAGGGGGCTGGGAGCAGTTCTTC; CDR3 protein: CAGTQGGWEQFF
J gene: TRBJ2-5; clone size: NA; D gene: NA; V gene: TRBV28; CDR3 DNA: TGTGCCAGCCTGGAAGGGGGGACCCAAGAGACCCAGTACTTC; CDR3 protein: CASLEGGTQETQYF
J gene: TRBJ2-2; clone size: NA; D gene: TRBD2; V gene: TRBV3-1/TRBV3-2; CDR3 DNA: TGTGCCAGCACCCCAATCTCCGGGTCTAGCGGATCGGCGAACACCGGGGAGCTGTTTTTT; CDR3 protein: CASTPISGSSGSANTGELFF
J gene: TRBJ2-3; clone size: NA; D gene: NA; V gene: TRBV28; CDR3 DNA: TGTGCCAGCAGTCCTCGGGATCGCACAGATACGCAGTATTTT; CDR3 protein: CASSPRDRTDTQYF
J gene: TRBJ2-3; clone size: NA; D gene: NA; V gene: TRBV3-1/TRBV3-2; CDR3 DNA: TGTGCCAGCAGCCAAGATCTCAGCACAGATACGCAGTATTTT; CDR3 protein: CASSQDLSTDTQYF
J gene: TRBJ1-5; clone size: NA; D gene: NA; V gene: TRBV10-3; CDR3 DNA: TGTGCCATCAGTGAGGGACGGATCAATCAGCCCCAGCATTTT; CDR3 protein: CAISEGRINQPQHF
J gene: TRBJ2-2; clone size: few; D gene: NA; V gene: TRBV10-2; CDR3 DNA: TGCGCCAGCAGTTCGGGGGATCAAACCGGGGAGCTGTTTTTT; CDR3 protein: CASSSGDQTGELFF
J gene: TRBJ2-4; clone size: NA; D gene: TRBD2; V gene: TRBV15; CDR3 DNA: TGTGCCACCAGCCCCACCTACCCGGGACAGGGGCTAGCGGGAGGGCCCCTAGCCAAAAACATTCAGTACTTC; CDR3 protein: CATSPTYPGQGLAGGPLAKNIQYF
J gene: TRBJ1-1; clone size: NA; D gene: NA; V gene: TRBV5-1; CDR3 DNA: TGCGCCAGCATGGTCGGAGGGAGCCCTTTGAACACTGAAGCTTTCTTT; CDR3 protein: CASMVGGSPLNTEAFF